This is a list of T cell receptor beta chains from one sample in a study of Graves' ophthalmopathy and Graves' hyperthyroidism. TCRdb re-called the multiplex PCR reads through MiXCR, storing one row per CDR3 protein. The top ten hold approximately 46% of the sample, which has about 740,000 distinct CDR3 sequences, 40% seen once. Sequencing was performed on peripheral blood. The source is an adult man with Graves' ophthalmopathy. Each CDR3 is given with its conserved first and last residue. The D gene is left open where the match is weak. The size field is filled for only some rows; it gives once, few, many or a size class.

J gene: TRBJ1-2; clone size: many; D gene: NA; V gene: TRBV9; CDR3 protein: CASSPSRVDYGYTF; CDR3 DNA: TGTGCCAGCAGCCCCTCCCGCGTTGACTATGGCTACACCTTC
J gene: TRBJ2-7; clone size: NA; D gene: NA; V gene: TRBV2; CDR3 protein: CASSYSGRGVDEQYF; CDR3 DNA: TGTGCCAGCAGTTACAGCGGTAGAGGGGTGGACGAGCAGTACTTC
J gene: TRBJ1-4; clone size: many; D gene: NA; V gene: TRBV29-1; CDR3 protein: CSVPVRDEKLFF; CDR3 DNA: TGCAGCGTGCCCGTTCGGGACGAAAAACTGTTTTTT
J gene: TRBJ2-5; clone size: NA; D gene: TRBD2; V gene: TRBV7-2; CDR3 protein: CASSLASGRETQYF; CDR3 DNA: TGTGCCAGCAGTTTGGCTAGCGGGAGGGAGACCCAGTACTTC
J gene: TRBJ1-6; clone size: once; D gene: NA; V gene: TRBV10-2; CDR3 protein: CASSGAGLGNSPLHF; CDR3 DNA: TGCGCCAGCAGTGGAGCAGGGTTGGGGAATTCACCCCTCCACTTT
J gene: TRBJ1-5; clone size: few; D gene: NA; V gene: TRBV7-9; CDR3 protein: CASKRGNQPQHF; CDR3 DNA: TGTGCCAGCAAAAGGGGCAATCAGCCCCAGCATTTT
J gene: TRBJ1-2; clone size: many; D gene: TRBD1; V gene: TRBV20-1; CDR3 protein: CSASEGARYGYTF; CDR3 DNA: TGCAGTGCTAGTGAGGGGGCACGGTATGGCTACACCTTC
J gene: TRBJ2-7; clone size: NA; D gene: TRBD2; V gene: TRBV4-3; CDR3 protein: CASSPGTRGEQYF; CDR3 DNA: TGCGCCAGCAGCCCTGGGACTAGAGGCGAGCAGTACTTC
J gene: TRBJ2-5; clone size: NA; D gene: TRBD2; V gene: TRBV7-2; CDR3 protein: CASSQAVAGVQETQYF; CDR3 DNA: TGCGCCAGCAGCCAAGCGGTAGCGGGGGTCCAAGAGACCCAGTACTTC
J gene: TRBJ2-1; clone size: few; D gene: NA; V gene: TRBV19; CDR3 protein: CASLGVRQFF; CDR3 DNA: TGTGCCAGTCTGGGCGTTCGGCAGTTCTTC
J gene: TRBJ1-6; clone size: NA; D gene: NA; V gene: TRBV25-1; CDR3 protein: CASQVRTVTSPLHF; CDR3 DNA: TGTGCCAGCCAGGTCCGGACAGTGACCTCACCCCTCCACTTT
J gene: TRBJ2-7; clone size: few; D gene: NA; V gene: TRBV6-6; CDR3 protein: CASSYSETSQYF; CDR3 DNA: TGTGCCAGCAGTTACTCGGAGACTAGTCAGTACTTC
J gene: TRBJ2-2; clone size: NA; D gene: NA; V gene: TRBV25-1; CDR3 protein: CASSVGFTGELFF; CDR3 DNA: TGTGCCAGCAGCGTGGGTTTCACCGGGGAGCTGTTTTTT
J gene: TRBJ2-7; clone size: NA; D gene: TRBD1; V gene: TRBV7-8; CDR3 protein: CAWLNRGTEQYF; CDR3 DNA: TGTGCCTGGCTCAACAGGGGGACCGAGCAGTACTTC
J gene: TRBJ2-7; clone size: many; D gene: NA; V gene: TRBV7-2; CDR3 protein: CASSLVQGHYEQYF; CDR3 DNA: TGTGCCAGCAGCTTAGTGCAGGGCCATTACGAGCAGTACTTC